This T cell receptor (beta chain) was obtained from a study of beta chain features in type 1 diabetes. Findings of the study overall: All four CD4+ subsets of Type 1 diabetes patients contained TCRB CDR3s that were moderately but significantly shorter.

The germline V gene has CDR1 SGHRS and CDR2 YFSETQ. Losses at the gene ends were 4 bases for V and 4 bases for J; bases not matched to a gene: 7. CDR3 length: 16 residues. Since all of the isolated RNA was reverse transcribed, expressed TCRB transcripts were what got sequenced. Sequenced by immunoSEQ multiplex PCR; TCRdb stores in-frame clones only, minus some. The sample carries about 28,000 clones, about 61% recorded once. A word on this clone: As yet, its antigen is unknown.

This sequence was found in a woman aged 25 to 39 with type 1 diabetes. The rearrangement joins TRBV5-1 to TRBJ2-2; TRBD1 agrees at 10 bases. The sequenced sample was Tregs from blood. Written as DNA, the CDR3 is TGCGCCAGCAGCCTCACGGGACAGGGGAGCACCGGGGAGCTGTTTTTT. It codes for CASSLTGQGSTGELFF.